One TCR beta chain is described in this entry. Trimming removed 4 bases at V and 5 bases at J, with 17 bases between. Germline CDR1 reads PRHDT; CDR2 reads FYEKMQ (reference sequence). The CDR3 is 15 amino acids. Per the study methods: Reference gene primer amplification yielded estimated nucleated cell counts. Produced via immunoSEQ multiplex PCR; TCRdb's table is partial and in-frame only. D and trimming come from the DNA, and the V and J calls and clone size come from that table. This table holds about 80,000 clones, more than 80% found once. The record originates from a study of blood T cell repertoires in COVID-19. Study at large: COVID-19 samples, acute and convalescent, were from the United States, Italy and Spain. Sample material is recorded as cDNA or gDNA derived from T cells, B-cell-depleted T cells, or PBMCs.

Material for sequencing was peripheral blood. This rearrangement joins TRBV13 to TRBJ1-2; D remains unclear. The clonotype comes from a woman over 75 with acute or convalescent COVID-19. This CDR3 reads CASSSSPPIRYGYTF. Written as DNA, the CDR3 is TGTGCCAGCAGCTCGAGCCCCCCGATACGGTATGGCTACACCTTC.